Shown below are 25 T cell receptor beta chains from a single sample sequenced in a study of T cell responses to AZD1222 COVID-19 vaccine. Profiled with immunoSEQ multiplex PCR; TCRdb holds only in-frame clones, not every one. The data contain just over 150,000 clones, 90% of them singletons. Sequences were derived from peripheral blood, sampled 28 days after the second AZD1222 dose. The source of these receptors is an adult who received the AZD1222 COVID-19 vaccine.

DNA of the CDR3: TGTGCCAGCAGCTTGCCAATGAGCGATGAGCAGTTCTTC. Protein sequence: CASSLPMSDEQFF. This sequence joins TRBV7-8 and TRBJ2-1; the D is unclear. This CDR3 comprises 13 residues. The germline V gene encodes CDR1 SGHVS and CDR2 FQNEAQ. V was trimmed by 3 bases and J by 8 bases, leaving 11 bases between them.

V gene TRBV30 combines with J gene TRBJ1-6, with a tentative D call TRBD1 (5 bases). The CDR3 runs to 19 residues. V shed 0 bases and J shed 1 base, with 19 bases lying between them. Germline CDR1 GTSNPN, CDR2 SVGIG (reference sequence). CDR3 protein: CAWSVRGSGRSSYNSPLHF. Here the CDR3 DNA reads TGTGCCTGGAGTGTACGGGGCTCAGGGCGAAGTTCCTATAATTCACCCCTCCACTTT. Drawing the rest from reference TRBV30 and TRBJ1-6, the complete variable domain is SQTIHQWPATLVQPVGSPLSLECTVEGTSNPNLYWYRQAAGRGLQLLFYSVGIGQISSEVPQNLSASRPQDRQFILSSKKLLLSDSGFYLCAWSVRGSGRSSYNSPLHFGNGTRLTVT.

The V and J genes are TRBV4-1 and TRBJ1-1; no clear D gene. V was cut by 4 bases and J by 1 base, with 13 bases left in between. Germline assignment: CDR1 MGHRA and CDR2 YSYEKL. The CDR3 covers 15 residues. The CDR3 here is CASSLFGLTNTEAFF. CDR3 nucleotides: TGCGCCAGCAGCCTTTTTGGACTCACGAACACTGAAGCTTTCTTT.

The rearrangement joins TRBV28 to TRBJ1-2; D uncertain. Trimming took off 5 bases at V and 4 bases at J, with 11 bases between the two ends. The CDR3 spans 13 residues. Germline assignment: CDR1 MDHEN and CDR2 SYDVKM. CDR3 sequence: CASSPRAVYGYTF. DNA of the CDR3: TGTGCCAGCAGTCCTAGGGCAGTCTATGGCTACACCTTC.

The chain couples TRBV19 to TRBJ1-5; TRBD1 is a possible D gene (5 bases). Per germline, CDR1 LNHDA and CDR2 SQIVND (reference sequence). V was shortened by 3 bases and J by 11 bases, with 8 bases between the two germline ends. This CDR3 is built from 11 residues. Here the CDR3 DNA reads TGTGCCAGTAGTATTTGGGGGACCCAGCATTTT. It translates to CASSIWGTQHF.

The CDR3 DNA is TGTGCCAGCAGCTTGGAAACCGCCTCAGCGGGAGGGCCCTACAATGAGCAGTTCTTC. Protein sequence: CASSLETASAGGPYNEQFF. V usage is TRBV5-6 and J usage is TRBJ2-1; 10 bases fit TRBD2. Germline V gene lookup returns CDR1 SGHDT and CDR2 YYEEEE. The CDR3 runs to 19 residues. The V and J ends lost 0 bases and 2 bases, in that order; junction bases with no gene match: 11. The full variable domain, with the rest looked up from reference TRBV5-6 and TRBJ2-1, is DAGVTQSPTHLIKTRGQQVTLRCSPKSGHDTVSWYQQALGQGPQFIFQYYEEEERQRGNFPDRFSGHQFPNYSSELNVNALLLGDSALYLCASSLETASAGGPYNEQFFGPGTRLTVL.

The rearrangement uses TRBV15 and TRBJ2-7; 7 nucleotides agree with TRBD1. V lost 0 bases to trimming and J lost 4 bases; unmatched junction nucleotides: 15. The CDR3 loop spans 18 amino acids. Germline V gives CDR1 LNHNV, CDR2 YYDKDF (reference sequence). CDR3 in DNA: TGTGCCACCAGCAGAGATCTGGTTGCCGGGACAGTAATTTACGAGCAGTACTTC. Translating gives CATSRDLVAGTVIYEQYF.

V and J are TRBV27 and TRBJ1-4; D is ambiguous. This CDR3 has 13 residues. V was clipped by 2 bases and J by 10 bases, with 11 bases between them. The germline gives CDR1 MNHEY, CDR2 SMNVEV (reference sequence). The CDR3 nucleotides read TGTGCCAGCAGTTTAATATCGTCCGGAAAACTGTTTTTT. Amino acids: CASSLISSGKLFF.

V gene TRBV10-1 combines with J gene TRBJ2-3, with D possibly matching TRBD1 (6 bases). The V gene's germline CDR1 is WNHNN and CDR2 SYGVQD (reference sequence). This CDR3 comprises 15 residues. Trimming stripped 2 bases from V and 1 base from J, with 10 bases between. DNA for the CDR3: TGCGCCAGCAGTGAGCAGGGGTACGGCACAGATACGCAGTATTTT. This gives the protein CASSEQGYGTDTQYF.

The chain joins TRBV19 to TRBJ2-7; D is ambiguous. Trimming shortened V by 4 bases and J by 0 bases, and 10 bases separated the two germline ends. In germline, CDR1 is LNHDA, CDR2 SQIVND (reference sequence). The CDR3 is 14 residues long. CDR3 residues: CASSRGSGSYEQYF. The CDR3 DNA reads as TGTGCCAGTAGTAGGGGTTCCGGCTCCTACGAGCAGTACTTC. Full variable domain (outside the CDR3, taken from reference TRBV19 and TRBJ2-7): DGGITQSPKYLFRKEGQNVTLSCEQNLNHDAMYWYRQDPGQGLRLIYYSQIVNDFQKGDIAEGYSVSREKKESFPLTVTSAQKNPTAFYLCASSRGSGSYEQYFGPGTRLTVT.

V usage is TRBV19 and J usage is TRBJ2-3; TRBD1 or TRBD2 may be the D gene (5 bases each). Germline assignment: CDR1 LNHDA and CDR2 SQIVND (reference sequence). The CDR3 length is 16 residues. Trimming cost V 5 bases and J 9 bases, with 24 bases left between them. The CDR3: CASSGLGRAPTDTQYF. As DNA, the CDR3 is TGTGCCAGTAGTGGGTTGGGACGCGCCCCTACCGACACGCAGTATTTT.

The genes are TRBV10-1 and TRBJ1-2; no reliable D call. From germline, CDR1 is WNHNN and CDR2 SYGVQD (reference sequence). The CDR3 loop spans 16 amino acids. Between the trimmed V and J ends, which lost 2 bases and 4 bases, there was a span of 17 bases. In DNA form, the CDR3 reads TGCGCCAGCAGTGAGGGGTCAGTCCCATACCTCTATGGCTACACCTTC. This gives the protein CASSEGSVPYLYGYTF.

The chain uses TRBV19 and TRBJ2-7; D is ambiguous. V lost 3 bases and J 2 bases, leaving 14 bases between the germline ends. Germline loops: CDR1 LNHDA, CDR2 SQIVND (reference sequence). The length of the CDR3 is 15 residues. The CDR3 DNA follows: TGTGCCAGTAGTATTTTGCTGGGCCGTACCTACGAGCAGTACTTC. Its protein product is CASSILLGRTYEQYF.

The chain carries TRBV28 and TRBJ1-6; no reliable D call. This CDR3 contains 13 residues. Trimming left V 2 bases short and J 14 bases short, with 13 bases between. Germline CDR1 is MDHEN and CDR2 is SYDVKM. The CDR3 DNA is TGTGCCAGCAGTTTAATAGGGTTTTCGACCCTCCACTTT. It codes for CASSLIGFSTLHF.

The rearrangement joins TRBV19 to TRBJ1-1; the D is unclear. V was trimmed by 4 bases and J by 7 bases, leaving 13 bases between them. The CDR3 spans 13 residues. Germline V CDR1 and CDR2: LNHDA, SQIVND (reference sequence). The CDR3 loop reads CASSTPIQDEAFF. CDR3 coding DNA: TGTGCCAGTAGTACCCCTATACAAGATGAAGCTTTCTTT.

V is TRBV24-1 and J is TRBJ2-2; a possible D gene is TRBD2 (5 bases). Trimming shortened V by 4 bases and J by 5 bases, and 16 bases separated the two germline ends. The CDR3 covers 16 residues. From germline, CDR1 is KGHDR and CDR2 SFDVKD. CDR3 amino acids: CATSDPGVTGTGELFF. The CDR3 DNA is TGTGCCACCAGTGACCCCGGGGTAACTGGGACCGGGGAGCTGTTTTTT.

Note on this clone: At one end the junction does not follow the germline gene, possibly because of a read error. V usage is TRBV6-5 and J usage is TRBJ1-3; 8 bases line up with TRBD1. Germline-derived CDR1 and CDR2 are MNHEY and SVGAGI. The CDR3 extends over 16 amino acids. The CDR3: CASSSHSPTGVNTICF. The DNA of the CDR3 is TGTGCCAGCAGTTCCCATTCCCCGACAGGGGTAAACACCATATGTTTT.

This rearrangement joins TRBV7-2 to TRBJ1-6, with D unresolved. Germline loops: CDR1 SGHTA, CDR2 FQGNSA. V lost 0 bases and J lost 8, with 5 bases in between. The CDR3 covers 13 residues. The CDR3 reads CASSLAAYSPLHF. As DNA, the CDR3 is TGTGCCAGCAGCTTAGCGGCGTATTCACCCCTCCACTTT.

This chain links TRBV2 with TRBJ2-7; TRBD2 is a possible D gene (6 bases). Trimming shortened V by 3 bases and J by 6 bases, and 12 bases separated the two germline ends. The CDR3 covers 13 residues. The germline gives CDR1 SNHLY, CDR2 FYNNEI. The CDR3: CASSEPGTPEQYF. The CDR3 DNA follows: TGTGCCAGCAGTGAGCCCGGGACTCCCGAGCAGTACTTC. Complete variable domain (other parts from reference TRBV2 and TRBJ2-7): EPEVTQTPSHQVTQMGQEVILRCVPISNHLYFYWYRQILGQKVEFLVSFYNNEISEKSEIFDDQFSVERPDGSNFTLKIRSTKLEDSAMYFCASSEPGTPEQYFGPGTRLTVT.

This rearrangement joins TRBV5-1 to TRBJ2-5; 10 nucleotides agree with TRBD1. CDR1 and CDR2 (germline): SGHRS, YFSETQ. V shed 4 bases and J 4 bases; nucleotides not matched to a gene: 7. The CDR3 is 15 amino acids. CDR3 bases: TGCGCCAGCAGCCCCCGGACAGGGGGAGGAGAGACCCAGTACTTC. It encodes CASSPRTGGGETQYF.

This chain joins TRBV10-1 and TRBJ2-7; 9 bases match TRBD1. The CDR3 loop spans 13 amino acids. V trimming: 4 bases; J trimming: 4 bases; junction bases outside the gene matches: 2. CDR1 is WNHNN, CDR2 SYGVQD, per germline (reference sequence). CDR3 DNA sequence: TGCGCCAGCAGTGGAGGACAGGGGTACGAGCAGTACTTC. Its protein is CASSGGQGYEQYF.

The table lists this clone with a count of one. This sequence joins TRBV5-1 and TRBJ2-5; D may be TRBD1 (7 bases). This CDR3 has 15 amino acids. V was cut by 4 bases and J by 5 bases, with 18 bases left in between. Germline V gene lookup returns CDR1 SGHRS and CDR2 YFSETQ. The CDR3 nucleotides are TGCGCCAGCAGCCTCAACGGGGGCAGGGGGGAGACCCAGTACTTC. Protein sequence: CASSLNGGRGETQYF.

The chain employs TRBV3-1 (or the pseudogene TRBV3-2) and TRBJ2-1, with D perhaps assigned TRBD1 or TRBD2 (5 bases each). This CDR3 has 14 amino acids. V shed 8 bases and J shed 1 base, with 12 bases lying between them. The germline V gene encodes CDR1 LGHDT and CDR2 YNNKEL (reference sequence). This chain's CDR3 is CASGWWGSYNEQFF. The CDR3 coding sequence is TGTGCCAGCGGTTGGTGGGGGTCCTACAATGAGCAGTTCTTC.

In the case of this clone: Other DNA sequences of this sample code for an identical CDR3. V and J are TRBV6-2 or TRBV6-3 and TRBJ1-2; D not resolved. V gave up 2 bases and J gave up 5 bases, with 6 bases separating them. Germline CDR1 reads MNHEY; CDR2 reads SVGEGT. The CDR3 extends over 12 amino acids. The CDR3 nucleotides are TGTGCCAGCAGTTACGGACCATATGGCTACACCTTC. Translated, it gives CASSYGPYGYTF.

This chain links TRBV3-1 (or the pseudogene TRBV3-2) with TRBJ2-1; TRBD2 is a possible D gene (7 bases). CDR3 length equals 16 residues. V shed 6 bases and J shed 2 bases, with 17 bases lying between them. Germline CDR1 LGHDT, CDR2 YNNKEL (reference sequence). The CDR3: CASREGRGGAYNEQFF. The CDR3 DNA follows: TGTGCCAGCAGGGAGGGGAGAGGGGGGGCCTACAATGAGCAGTTCTTC.